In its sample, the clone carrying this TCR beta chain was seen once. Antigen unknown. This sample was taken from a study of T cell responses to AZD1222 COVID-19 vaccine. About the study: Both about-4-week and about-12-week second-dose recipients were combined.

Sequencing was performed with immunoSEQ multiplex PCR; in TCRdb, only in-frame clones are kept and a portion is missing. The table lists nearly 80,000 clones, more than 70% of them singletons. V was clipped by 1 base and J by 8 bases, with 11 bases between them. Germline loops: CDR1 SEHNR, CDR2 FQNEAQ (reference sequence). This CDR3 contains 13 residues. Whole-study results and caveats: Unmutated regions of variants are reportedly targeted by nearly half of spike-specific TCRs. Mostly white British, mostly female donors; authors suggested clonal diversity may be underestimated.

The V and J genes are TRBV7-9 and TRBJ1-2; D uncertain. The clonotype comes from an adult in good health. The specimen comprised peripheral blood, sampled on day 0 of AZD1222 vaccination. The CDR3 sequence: CASSLGGAWGYTF. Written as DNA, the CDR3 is TGTGCCAGCAGCTTAGGAGGTGCGTGGGGCTACACCTTC.